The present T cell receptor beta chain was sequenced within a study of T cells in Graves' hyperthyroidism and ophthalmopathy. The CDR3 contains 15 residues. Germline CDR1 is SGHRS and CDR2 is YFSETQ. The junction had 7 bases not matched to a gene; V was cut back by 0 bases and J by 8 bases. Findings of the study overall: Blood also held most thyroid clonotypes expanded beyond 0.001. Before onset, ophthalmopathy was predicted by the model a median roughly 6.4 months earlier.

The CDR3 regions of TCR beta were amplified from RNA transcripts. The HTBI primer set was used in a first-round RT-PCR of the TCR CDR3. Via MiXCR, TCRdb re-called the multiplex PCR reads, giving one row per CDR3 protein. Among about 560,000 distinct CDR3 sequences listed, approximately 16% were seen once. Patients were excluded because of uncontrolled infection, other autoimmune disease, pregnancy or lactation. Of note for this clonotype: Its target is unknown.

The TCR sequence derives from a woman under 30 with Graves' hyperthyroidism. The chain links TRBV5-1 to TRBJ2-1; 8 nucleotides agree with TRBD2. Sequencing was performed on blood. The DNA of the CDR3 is TGCGCCAGCAGCTTGGCCGCAGCGGGGGTTGATGAGCAGTTCTTC. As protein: CASSLAAAGVDEQFF.